This TCR beta chain was identified in a study of T cell repertoires in cytomegalovirus infection (dated by TCRdb to between 2018 and 2020). Broadly, across the study: Because public TCR beta signatures pointed to carriage of CMV infection together with the matching HLA type, the HLA type of each donor mattered for the analysis.

Sequencing was performed on an Illumina HiSeq 1500. TCRdb reprocessed the public reads (quality trimming at Q25 with fastp, clone calling with MiXCR) and kept in-frame beta chains. Merged by CDR3 protein, the rows form single entries marked with the most common genes and DNA. Within this sample are about 130,000 distinct CDR3 sequences, with more than 20% of them counted one time only. The top ten clonotypes cover roughly 35% of the sample. This clonotype was found many times. No antigen is known for it. It has no much larger one-base neighbor in the sample; base qualities were not kept. Unmatched junction bases come to 7, with V trimmed by 5 bases and J by 7 bases. Reading from cysteine to phenylalanine, the CDR3 counts 14 amino acids. Solely the CDR3 DNA is kept, with 42 bases framed from the first base. According to the germline V gene, CDR1 reads SGHTA and CDR2 reads FQGNSA. Beyond this particular receptor, the publication reports: Carriers of CMV infection plus the relevant HLA type were discriminated by the cumulative frequency of public TCR beta family members in the study cohort and in an independent roughly 320-donor cohort. The ex vivo response was dominated by HLA-C-restricted CMV-specific TCR beta clonotypes, which also provided the single most frequent clonotype in two of eight donors.

This sequence originates from a human donor in good health (CMV status not recorded). Some clones in this sample may be carry-over from other donors' samples. The rearrangement combines TRBV7-2 with TRBJ2-1; TRBD2 agrees with 8 junctional bases. Sequences were obtained from PBMCs, sequenced either directly or after in vitro stimulation (not recorded which). Read as DNA, the sequence is TGTGCCAGCAGCCCTAGTGGGACTAGTAATGAGCAGTTCTTC. This gives the protein CASSPSGTSNEQFF. With the rest looked up from the reference TRBV7-2 and TRBJ2-1 genes rather than sequenced, the full variable domain is GAGVSQSPSNKVTEKGKDVELRCDPISGHTALYWYRQSLGQGLEFLIYFQGNSAPDKSGLPSDRFSAERTGGSVSTLTIQRTQQEDSAVYLCASSPSGTSNEQFFGPGTRLTVL.